What follows are 16 T cell receptor beta chains derived from one specimen sequenced in a study of blood T cells in healthy people across ages. A second about 7 to 11 cycle PCR used barcoded and J-beta primers. TCRdb processed the 5' RACE reads anew with MiXCR; each CDR3 protein has one entry. The repertoire consists of fewer than 800,000 distinct CDR3 sequences, with about 30% occurring once and the leading ten covering 15%. Sequencing input: blood. Source of these receptors: an elderly woman in good health.

Only a few counts were recorded for this clonotype. A much larger clonotype is one base distant, so this may be a read error. This chain connects TRBV5-1 to TRBJ2-7; possible D gene TRBD2, 5 bases. The V end lost 3 bases, the J end lost 2 bases, and 12 bases lay between the germline ends. Germline V gene lookup returns CDR1 SGHRS and CDR2 YFSETQ. This CDR3 is built from 14 residues. The CDR3 here is CASSWDAGTYEQYF. CDR3 bases: TGCGCCAGCAGCTGGGATGCGGGTACCTACGAGCAGTACTTC.

The count of this clonotype is one. The chain recombines TRBV5-1 with TRBJ2-7, with 7 bases identical to TRBD1. Germline V CDR1 and CDR2: SGHRS, YFSETQ. Trimming cost V 4 bases and J 5 bases; bases outside gene matches: 9. This CDR3 comprises 14 residues. Here the CDR3 DNA reads TGCGCCAGCAGCCCGTCACAGGGGTTCAACGAGCAGTACTTC. Translated: CASSPSQGFNEQYF.

At least ten counts were recorded for this clonotype. This chain connects TRBV29-1 to TRBJ2-6; weak D call: TRBD1 (6 bases). Germline CDR1 and CDR2: SQVTM and ANQGSEA. Trimming cost V 7 bases and J 3 bases, with 16 bases left between them. The CDR3 loop spans 15 amino acids. The CDR3 sequence is CSAGQRAFGANVLTF. CDR3 sequence (DNA): TGCAGCGCGGGACAAAGGGCGTTTGGGGCCAACGTCCTGACTTTC.

The gene calls are TRBV7-9 and TRBJ2-1, with 10 bases that match TRBD2. The DNA end lines up better with TRBJ2-7; the J call may be wrong. The CDR3 runs to 15 residues. CDR1 and CDR2 (germline): SEHNR, FQNEAQ (reference sequence). The CDR3 sequence is CASRASGGVYNEQYF. The CDR3 nucleotides are TGTGCCAGCAGGGCAAGCGGGGGGGTCTACAATGAGCAGTACTTC.

This clonotype has at least ten counts. The chain employs TRBV20-1 and TRBJ2-7; D may be TRBD2 (6 bases). This CDR3 has 16 residues. Trimming shortened V by 0 bases and J by 0 bases, and 15 bases separated the two germline ends. From germline, CDR1 is DFQATT and CDR2 SNEGSKA (reference sequence). CDR3 sequence reads: CSARDLGLMSSYEQYF. The CDR3 DNA sequence: TGCAGTGCTAGAGATTTGGGACTTATGAGCTCCTACGAGCAGTACTTC.

This clonotype was counted many times. This rearrangement joins TRBV7-3 to TRBJ2-1; 14 bases are a match to TRBD2. The J segment lost 9 bases and the V segment lost 5 bases, leaving 9 bases of the junction unmatched. Germline V CDR1 and CDR2: SGHTA, FQGTGA. The CDR3 contains 16 residues. For the CDR3, the DNA is TGTGCCAGCAGCCAGGGGGGGACTAGCGGGGGCTCTGAGCAGTTCTTC. Its protein is CASSQGGTSGGSEQFF.

This clonotype was observed at least ten times. The V gene is TRBV20-1, the J gene TRBJ2-3, with TRBD2 as a possible D gene (5 bases). The CDR3 sequence is 15 residues long. Germline lookup yields CDR1 DFQATT and CDR2 SNEGSKA (reference sequence). V dropped 0 bases and J dropped 2 bases, with 12 bases sitting between them. Here the CDR3 reads CSARDPYRDTDTQYF. The CDR3 DNA follows: TGCAGTGCTAGAGACCCCTACCGGGACACAGATACGCAGTATTTT.

This clonotype was seen just once. The genes are TRBV7-2 and TRBJ2-1; TRBD2 matches at 10 bases. After removal of 3 bases from V and 8 bases from J, the junction contained 4 bases not matched to a gene. Germline CDR1 is SGHTA and CDR2 is FQGNSA. The CDR3 contains 14 residues. The CDR3 DNA sequence: TGTGCCAGCAGCTTCTCTAGCGGGGGCGATGAGCAGTTCTTC. The encoded protein is CASSFSSGGDEQFF.

The rearrangement links TRBV28 to TRBJ1-2; D call uncertain. Germline V gene data show CDR1 as MDHEN and CDR2 as SYDVKM. V lost 5 bases and J lost 0, with 13 bases in between. This CDR3 is 15 amino acids long. CDR3 in amino acids: CASSPNRKANYGYTF. In DNA, the CDR3 is TGTGCCAGCAGTCCGAACAGAAAAGCTAACTATGGCTACACCTTC.

The table lists this clonotype with many counts. Its ends do not fully match the called genes, so a read error is possible. The chain employs TRBV7-7 and TRBJ2-5, with a weak D call TRBD1 (6 bases). This CDR3 comprises 15 residues. Germline-derived CDR1 and CDR2 are SSHAT and FNYEAQ (reference sequence). The CDR3 sequence: CASSLALQGGVTQYF. The CDR3, as DNA: TGTGCTAGCAGCTTAGCGTTACAGGGCGGCGTGACCCAGTACTTC.

In its sample, this clonotype was seen many times. The V gene is TRBV5-1, the J gene TRBJ2-5; D perhaps matches TRBD2 (5 bases). The V and J ends lost 0 bases and 1 base respectively, with 10 bases between them. This CDR3 has 15 residues. CDR1 and CDR2 (germline): SGHRS, YFSETQ. The CDR3 DNA is TGCGCCAGCAGCTTGGGTGGAGGCCGCCAAGAGACCCAGTACTTC. It translates to CASSLGGGRQETQYF.

This clonotype was recorded a few times. This chain links TRBV6-2 or TRBV6-3 with TRBJ2-5; D might be TRBD1 (6 bases). CDR1 is MNHEY and CDR2 is SVGEGT in the germline V gene. The CDR3 runs to 16 residues. Between the trimmed V and J ends, which lost 0 bases and 10 bases, there was a span of 21 bases. The CDR3 region has the DNA TGTGCCAGCAGTTACTCGACTTTCCGAGTAGGGGGAATCCAGTACTTC. Its translation is CASSYSTFRVGGIQYF.

This clonotype has a count of ten or more. The V gene is TRBV28, the J gene TRBJ2-1; 10 bases are a match to TRBD1. Germline values: CDR1 MDHEN, CDR2 SYDVKM. The CDR3 sequence is 16 residues long. The ends lost 2 bases at V and 7 bases at J; junction bases unmatched: 8. As DNA, the CDR3 is TGTGCCAGCAGTTTAATCGGACAGGGGGGTGGGAATGAGCAGTTCTTC. As protein: CASSLIGQGGGNEQFF.

This clonotype was counted at least ten times. The chain links TRBV5-1 to TRBJ1-4; no firm D call. V gave up 5 bases and J gave up 4 bases, with 15 bases separating them. This CDR3 contains 15 residues. Germline V gene data show CDR1 as SGHRS and CDR2 as YFSETQ. The CDR3 DNA sequence: TGCGCCAGCAGACCGTCGGCGGCGGGTAATGAAAAACTGTTTTTT. Protein sequence: CASRPSAAGNEKLFF.

This clonotype came up many times. The chain is built from TRBV5-6 and TRBJ1-6; 7 bases map to TRBD1. There are 14 residues in the CDR3. J lost 10 bases, V lost 4 bases, and 8 bases had no gene match. Germline CDR1 reads SGHDT; CDR2 reads YYEEEE. CDR3 protein: CASSRTGSFSPLHF. CDR3 sequence (DNA): TGTGCCAGCAGCAGGACAGGATCTTTCTCACCCCTCCACTTT.

This clonotype has a count of ten or more. The J gene is TRBJ1-4, the V gene TRBV2, with TRBD1 matching 8 bases. Germline-derived CDR1 and CDR2 are SNHLY and FYNNEI. This CDR3 is built from 15 residues. Losses at the gene ends were 5 bases for V and 3 bases for J; bases not matched to a gene: 5. The CDR3 spells CASSSTGASNEKLFF. CDR3 in DNA: TGTGCCAGCAGTTCGACAGGGGCGTCTAATGAAAAACTGTTTTTT.